The 23 T cell receptor beta chains below come from one sample, sequenced in a study of blood T cells in healthy people across ages. A second 7 to 11 cycle PCR used barcoded and J-beta primers. TCRdb used MiXCR to reprocess the 5' RACE reads, holding one entry per CDR3 protein. The repertoire holds more than 650,000 distinct CDR3 sequences, with 53% as singletons. Sample: blood. The source of these receptors is an elderly man in good health.

The genes are TRBV7-9 and TRBJ2-3; D not certain. The CDR3 is 12 amino acids. CDR1 SEHNR and CDR2 FQNEAQ come from the germline V gene (reference sequence). Trimming shortened V by 3 bases and J by 6 bases, and 7 bases separated the two germline ends. The CDR3 loop reads CASSFAEDTQYF. DNA for the CDR3: TGTGCCAGCAGCTTCGCCGAGGATACGCAGTATTTT.

V usage is TRBV6-5 and J usage is TRBJ2-1; no definite D call. Germline-derived CDR1 and CDR2 are MNHEY and SVGAGI. The CDR3 runs to 14 residues. With 5 bases removed from V and 2 bases from J, the gap between germline ends came to 10 bases. The CDR3 loop reads CASSRQETYNEQFF. CDR3 DNA sequence: TGTGCCAGCAGTCGACAAGAAACCTACAATGAGCAGTTCTTC.

The rearrangement uses TRBV2 and TRBJ2-1; maybe TRBD1 (6 bases). Germline CDR1 SNHLY, CDR2 FYNNEI. The CDR3 runs 14 residues. Trimming removed 5 bases from V and 8 bases from J, with 16 bases in between. The CDR3 region is CASSFQGLVDEQFF. The DNA of the CDR3 is TGTGCCAGCAGTTTTCAGGGGCTAGTGGATGAGCAGTTCTTC.

The chain couples TRBV10-3 to TRBJ2-1, with TRBD2 identical over 9 bases. From germline, CDR1 is ENHRY and CDR2 SYGVKD. The CDR3 consists of 16 residues. V shed 3 bases, J shed 8 bases, and the junction held 11 bases outside the gene matches. This CDR3 is CAISDPRREGRDEQFF. The DNA for the CDR3 is TGTGCCATCAGTGATCCCAGGCGGGAGGGCCGAGATGAGCAGTTCTTC.

The chain carries TRBV9 and TRBJ2-1; TRBD2 matches at 7 bases. This CDR3 is 15 amino acids long. Trimming cost V 0 bases and J 9 bases; bases outside gene matches: 9. CDR1 and CDR2 from the germline V gene are SGDLS and YYNGEE. DNA of the CDR3: TGTGCCAGCAGCGTAGCGGGAGGCCCGGGGGGTGAGCAGTTCTTC. Translated, it gives CASSVAGGPGGEQFF. The full variable domain, completed using reference TRBV9 and TRBJ2-1, is DSGVTQTPKHLITATGQRVTLRCSPRSGDLSVYWYQQSLDQGLQFLIQYYNGEERAKGNILERFSAQQFPDLHSELNLSSLELGDSALYFCASSVAGGPGGEQFFGPGTRLTVL.

The chain combines TRBV3-1 with TRBJ2-5; 11 bases agree with TRBD1. Per germline, CDR1 LGHDT and CDR2 YNNKEL (reference sequence). The CDR3 contains 16 residues. V shed 5 bases, J shed 5 bases, and the junction held 10 bases outside the gene matches. The CDR3 here is CASSITGTGGEETQYF. The CDR3 nucleotides read TGTGCCAGCAGCATAACCGGGACAGGGGGAGAGGAGACCCAGTACTTC.

The rearrangement uses TRBV21-1 and TRBJ2-3; the table calls TRBD2, which could not be checked here. TRBV21-1 has pseudogene status. CDR3 length: 15 amino acids. The CDR3 region has the DNA TGTGCCAGCAGCAAACGGGGGAGGGCCGCAGATACGCAGTATTTT. Residues: CASSKRGRAADTQYF.

This chain joins TRBV7-2 and TRBJ2-3; 8 bases map to TRBD2. The length of the CDR3 is 17 residues. CDR1 is SGHTA and CDR2 is FQGNSA in the germline V gene. J gave up 4 bases and V 1 base, and 10 bases lay outside the gene matches. The CDR3 sequence: CASSLGLSGTGADTQYF. As DNA, the CDR3 is TGTGCCAGCAGCTTAGGCCTTAGCGGGACGGGGGCAGATACGCAGTATTTT.

Only a few counts were recorded for this clonotype. CDR3 sequence (DNA): TGTGCCAGCAGTCCTACACTCACTGGGGACATTCAGTACTTC. Translated, it gives CASSPTLTGDIQYF. The rearrangement joins TRBV28 to TRBJ2-4, with D unresolved. V lost 5 bases, J lost 8 bases, and 16 bases lay in between. The CDR3 loop spans 14 amino acids. Germline V gene sequence: CDR1 MDHEN, CDR2 SYDVKM.

This clonotype showed up just a few times. The chain uses TRBV10-3 and TRBJ2-5; D may be TRBD2 (5 bases). This CDR3 is built from 13 residues. Germline assignment: CDR1 ENHRY and CDR2 SYGVKD. V lost 10 bases to trimming and J lost 4 bases, with 16 bases between them. The CDR3 sequence: CATTKGEGETQYF. CDR3 bases: TGTGCCACAACCAAGGGCGAGGGAGAGACCCAGTACTTC.

This chain joins TRBV24-1 and TRBJ2-7; TRBD1 agrees at 8 bases. The J call may be in error: the DNA end matches TRBJ2-5 better. CDR1 is KGHDR and CDR2 is SFDVKD in the germline V gene. The CDR3 is 13 amino acids. The CDR3 DNA follows: TGTGCCACCAGTGGGCCCGACAGGGGGACCCAGTACTTC. The encoded protein is CATSGPDRGTQYF.

V usage is TRBV4-1 and J usage is TRBJ2-1; TRBD2 is a possible D gene (6 bases). The CDR3 loop spans 15 amino acids. V was shortened by 4 bases and J by 0 bases, with 10 bases between the two germline ends. Germline CDR1 and CDR2: MGHRA and YSYEKL. The CDR3 spells CASSRSGNSYNEQFF. The CDR3 DNA reads as TGCGCCAGCAGCCGTAGCGGCAACTCCTACAATGAGCAGTTCTTC.

This clonotype has just a few counts. The chain recombines TRBV9 with TRBJ2-3, with 15 positions matching TRBD2. Unmatched junction bases numbered 14, after V lost 4 bases and J lost 14 bases. Germline V gives CDR1 SGDLS, CDR2 YYNGEE. The CDR3 covers 16 residues. The DNA for the CDR3 is TGTGCCAGCAGCCCGATAGGACTAGCGGGAGGGAAGGACGCGTATTTT. It is translated as CASSPIGLAGGKDAYF.

This clonotype was seen repeatedly, ten times or more. The chain employs TRBV7-2 and TRBJ2-5, with 8 positions matching TRBD1. V dropped 6 bases and J dropped 1; count of bases not matched to a gene: 7. Per the germline V gene, CDR1 is SGHTA and CDR2 is FQGNSA. The CDR3 runs to 15 residues. CDR3 in DNA: TGTGCCAGCAGTTACCCAGGGGGCCCCCAAGAGACCCAGTACTTC. Its protein is CASSYPGGPQETQYF.

The rearrangement joins TRBV6-5 to TRBJ2-1, with 10 bases identical to TRBD1. CDR3 length equals 15 residues. Germline CDR1 MNHEY, CDR2 SVGAGI. The trim removed 5 bases at V and 4 bases at J, leaving 5 bases unmatched. The CDR3 loop reads CASSPTGGLYNEQFF. DNA of the CDR3: TGTGCCAGCAGTCCGACAGGGGGCTTATACAATGAGCAGTTCTTC.

The genes are TRBV7-3 and TRBJ2-1; D possibly corresponds to TRBD2 (6 bases). V was pared by 1 base and J by 7 bases, with 11 bases between. The CDR3 is 14 residues long. Germline V gene sequence: CDR1 SGHTA, CDR2 FQGTGA. As DNA, the CDR3 is TGTGCCAGCAGCTTAAACGGGGGATGGAATGAGCAGTTCTTC. Translation: CASSLNGGWNEQFF. Complete variable domain (other parts from reference TRBV7-3 and TRBJ2-1): GAGVSQTPSNKVTEKGKYVELRCDPISGHTALYWYRQSLGQGPEFLIYFQGTGAADDSGLPNDRFFAVRPEGSVSTLKIQRTERGDSAVYLCASSLNGGWNEQFFGPGTRLTVL.

The rearrangement uses TRBV2 and TRBJ2-1; D gene unclear. CDR1 and CDR2 from the germline V gene are SNHLY and FYNNEI. V was trimmed by 4 bases and J by 5 bases, leaving 9 bases between them. This CDR3 has 13 amino acids. CDR3 residues: CASSGFRNNEQFF. The CDR3 DNA sequence: TGTGCCAGCAGTGGATTCAGGAACAATGAGCAGTTCTTC. The full variable domain, rest sourced from reference TRBV2 and TRBJ2-1, is EPEVTQTPSHQVTQMGQEVILRCVPISNHLYFYWYRQILGQKVEFLVSFYNNEISEKSEIFDDQFSVERPDGSNFTLKIRSTKLEDSAMYFCASSGFRNNEQFFGPGTRLTVL.

The chain links TRBV7-6 to TRBJ2-3; D is possibly TRBD1 (5 bases). The V end was cut by 5 bases, the J end by 4 bases, with 13 bases between. Looked up from germline, CDR1 is SGHVS and CDR2 is FNYEAQ. The CDR3 length is 14 residues. The CDR3 DNA sequence: TGTGCCAGCAGCGCCAGGGTCGCCGCAGATACGCAGTATTTT. This sequence encodes CASSARVAADTQYF.

The chain joins TRBV20-1 to TRBJ2-5; 8 positions agree with TRBD1. CDR3 length: 12 residues. With 5 bases clipped from V and 11 bases from J, the junction kept 10 bases outside the gene matches. Germline assignment: CDR1 DFQATT and CDR2 SNEGSKA (reference sequence). In DNA form, the CDR3 reads TGCAGTGCTCCGACAGGGGTTGGAGAGCAGTACTTC. Translating it yields CSAPTGVGEQYF.

This clonotype was seen repeatedly, ten times or more. The chain carries TRBV20-1 and TRBJ2-1, with a possible D match to TRBD2 (5 bases). The V end lost 0 bases, the J end lost 13 bases, and 13 bases lay between the germline ends. The germline V gene encodes CDR1 DFQATT and CDR2 SNEGSKA (reference sequence). The CDR3 is 12 residues long. The CDR3 loop is CSAREAGVSQFF. The CDR3 nucleotides read TGCAGTGCTAGAGAGGCCGGGGTGTCACAGTTCTTC.

The genes are TRBV5-4 and TRBJ2-2; 10 bases fit TRBD2. CDR1 is SGHNT, CDR2 YYREEE, per germline (reference sequence). The CDR3 runs to 16 residues. The junction had 6 bases not matched to a gene; V was cut back by 4 bases and J by 3 bases. The CDR3 sequence is CASSLSGRPYTGELFF. DNA of the CDR3: TGTGCCAGCAGCCTTAGCGGGAGGCCCTACACCGGGGAGCTGTTTTTT.

The table lists this clonotype with a few counts. The chain carries TRBV7-6 and TRBJ2-7; D gene unclear. Gene TRBJ2-5 matches the end of the DNA better, so the J call may be wrong. There are 15 residues in the CDR3. The germline V gene encodes CDR1 SGHVS and CDR2 FNYEAQ. The chain's CDR3 is CASTIFLSEGKTQYF. As DNA, the CDR3 is TGTGCCAGCACCATCTTCCTCTCGGAAGGAAAGACCCAGTACTTC.

The chain combines TRBV5-1 with TRBJ2-1; D is perhaps TRBD1 or TRBD2 (5 bases each). V dropped 4 bases and J dropped 5 bases, with 13 bases sitting between them. The CDR3 is 14 residues long. CDR1 is SGHRS, CDR2 YFSETQ, per germline. This CDR3 reads CASSQGRENNEQFF. CDR3 DNA: TGCGCCAGCAGCCAGGGACGGGAAAACAATGAGCAGTTCTTC.